The source of this TCR beta chain is a study of shared clonotypes between healthy human individuals. Germline V gives CDR1 KGHSH, CDR2 LQKENI. The CDR3 is made up of 13 amino acids. The germline V and J ends were trimmed by 0 bases and 5 bases, with 7 bases remaining between them. Assay runs were performed at deep level. Unsorted PBMCs provided DNA that was sequenced on ten immunoSEQ deep assay plates. Per the authors' pipeline: With immunoSEQ giving junction-only sequences and no quality scores, filtering differed. The table came from immunoSEQ multiplex PCR; TCRdb's copy has only in-frame clones and leaves some out. V, J and clone size reflect that table, while D and trimming were determined from the DNA. The table records over 400,000 clones, 78% of them present only once. Healthy adults negative for HIV, lacking recent acute infections or vaccinations, served as donors.

Sequenced sample: PBMCs. The TCR sequence derives from a woman aged 40 to 55 in good health. Some clones in this sample may be carry-over from other donors' samples. This chain links TRBV18 with TRBJ2-5; no definite D call. The CDR3 reads CASSPPLPETQYF. The CDR3 region has the DNA TGTGCCAGCTCACCACCACTACCGGAGACCCAGTACTTC.